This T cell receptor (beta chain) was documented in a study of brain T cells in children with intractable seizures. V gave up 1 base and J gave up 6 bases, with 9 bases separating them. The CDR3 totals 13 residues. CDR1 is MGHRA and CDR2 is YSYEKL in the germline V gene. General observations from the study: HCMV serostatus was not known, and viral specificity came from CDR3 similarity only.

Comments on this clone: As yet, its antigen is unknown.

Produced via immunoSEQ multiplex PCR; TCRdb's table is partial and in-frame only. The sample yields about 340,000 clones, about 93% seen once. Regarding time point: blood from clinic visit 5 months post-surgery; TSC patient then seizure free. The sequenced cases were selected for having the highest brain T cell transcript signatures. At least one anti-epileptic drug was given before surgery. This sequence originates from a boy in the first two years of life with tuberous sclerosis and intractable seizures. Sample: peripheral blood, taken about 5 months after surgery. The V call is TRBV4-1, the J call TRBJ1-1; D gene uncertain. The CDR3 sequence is CASSQAWGSEAFF. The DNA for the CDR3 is TGCGCCAGCAGCCAAGCCTGGGGATCTGAAGCTTTCTTT.